The 9 T cell receptor beta chains reported below all come from one sample, sequenced in a study of blood T cells in healthy people across ages. A sample-barcoded 5' primer and a J-beta primer mix were used in a second PCR of roughly 7 to 12 cycles. From the 5' RACE reads, TCRdb called clonotypes with MiXCR, one entry per CDR3 protein. The repertoire holds about 730,000 distinct CDR3 sequences, with 40% to 45% as singletons. The material sequenced was blood. The source is a woman aged 55-69 years in good health.

This clonotype was detected only a few times. V and J are TRBV7-9 and TRBJ2-3; D not resolved. Germline V CDR1 and CDR2: SEHNR, FQNEAQ (reference sequence). Trimming took off 8 bases at V and 3 bases at J, with 15 bases between the two ends. This CDR3 is 14 amino acids long. The CDR3 is CASGISVGTDTQYF. In nucleotides, the CDR3 is TGTGCCAGCGGCATATCAGTAGGAACAGATACGCAGTATTTT.

This chain links TRBV3-1 with TRBJ2-4; D call uncertain. Germline CDR1 reads LGHDT; CDR2 reads YNNKEL (reference sequence). The V end lost 2 bases, the J end lost 7 bases, and 6 bases lay between the germline ends. CDR3 length: 12 amino acids. CDR3 in amino acids: CASSQMFNIQYF. The CDR3 region has the DNA TGTGCCAGCAGCCAAATGTTTAACATTCAGTACTTC.

On this clonotype itself: At one end the junction does not follow the germline gene, possibly because of a read error. The rearrangement joins TRBV29-1 to TRBJ2-2; D uncertain. The CDR3 length is 13 residues. Germline CDR1 SQVTM, CDR2 ANQGSEA. DNA of the CDR3: TGCAGCGTTGATAGGTCGTCCACCGAGGAGCTGTTTTTT. It yields the protein CSVDRSSTEELFF.

This clonotype was picked up a small number of times. The chain combines TRBV11-3 with TRBJ2-1; possibly TRBD2 for D (6 bases). From germline, CDR1 is SGHNT and CDR2 YENEEA. V was cut by 2 bases and J by 2 bases, with 10 bases left in between. This CDR3 spans 15 amino acids. In nucleotides, the CDR3 is TGTGCCAGCAGCTTAACGGGAGAGGCCTACAATGAGCAGTTCTTC. It encodes CASSLTGEAYNEQFF. Using reference TRBV11-3 and TRBJ2-1 for the parts outside the CDR3, the full variable domain is EAGVVQSPRYKIIEKKQPVAFWCNPISGHNTLYWYLQNLGQGPELLIRYENEEAVDDSQLPKDRFSAERLKGVDSTLKIQPAELGDSAVYLCASSLTGEAYNEQFFGPGTRLTVL.

This clonotype was counted at least ten times. The rearrangement uses TRBV12-3 or TRBV12-4 and TRBJ1-2; 7 bases align to TRBD1. This CDR3 spans 15 amino acids. The J segment lost 5 bases and the V segment lost 7 bases, leaving 13 bases of the junction unmatched. CDR3: CASTVTGNWWYGYTF. Here the CDR3 DNA reads TGTGCCAGCACGGTGACAGGGAATTGGTGGTATGGCTACACCTTC.

The rearrangement links TRBV9 to TRBJ1-2; tentative D call: TRBD1 (5 bases). Germline CDR1 reads SGDLS; CDR2 reads YYNGEE. Trimming removed 1 base at V and 2 bases at J, with 15 bases between. The CDR3 has 16 residues. The CDR3: CASSVMQGGLNYGYTF. CDR3 nucleotides: TGTGCCAGCAGCGTAATGCAGGGAGGTTTAAACTATGGCTACACCTTC.

This clonotype was observed a handful of times. Here the CDR3 DNA reads TGTGCCAGCAGCTATTGGCAGGGACAGGGTTCCTACGAGCAGTACTTC. Protein: CASSYWQGQGSYEQYF. The V call is TRBV7-9, the J call TRBJ2-7, with 9 bases fitting TRBD1. Looked up from germline, CDR1 is SEHNR and CDR2 is FQNEAQ (reference sequence). The CDR3 extends over 16 amino acids. V lost 4 bases to trimming and J lost 1 base; unmatched junction nucleotides: 8.

The chain combines TRBV11-2 with TRBJ2-5; D is perhaps TRBD2 (6 bases). CDR1 SGHAT and CDR2 FQNNGV come from the germline V gene. The CDR3 runs to 15 residues. V was pared by 5 bases and J by 6 bases, with 19 bases between. Here the CDR3 reads CASSLRSGGRKTQYF. The CDR3 nucleotides read TGTGCCAGCAGCCTACGTTCTGGAGGGAGGAAGACCCAGTACTTC.

V gene TRBV2 combines with J gene TRBJ2-4; 7 bases are shared with TRBD1. Germline V CDR1 and CDR2: SNHLY, FYNNEI. Unmatched junction bases numbered 1, after V lost 6 bases and J lost 5 bases. CDR3 length equals 12 residues. CDR3 nucleotide sequence: TGTGCCAGCAGACAGGGGCAAAACATTCAGTACTTC. As protein: CASRQGQNIQYF.